Each of the 12 T cell receptor beta chains below was sequenced from the same sample in a study of tumor and adjacent non-tumor tissue in lung cancer. RNA was extracted from bulk tissue without any cell sorting. More than 3 cm separated this lung sample from the edge of the tumor. A modified ARM-PCR protocol with three rounds of nested PCR amplified TCRbeta. TCRdb re-derived calls from the multiplex PCR reads in MiXCR, one entry per CDR3 protein. Counted here are 65,000 to 75,000 distinct CDR3 sequences, roughly three quarters occurring once; the ten biggest clones make up around 43%. Sequencing was performed on distant non-tumor lung tissue. These receptors were obtained from a man between 60 and 70 years old with non-small cell lung cancer.

With regard to this clonotype: Germline is not matched at one junction end, which may reflect a read error. The chain carries TRBV6-2 or TRBV6-3 and TRBJ2-1, with 7 nucleotides matching TRBD1. The germline V gene has CDR1 MNHEY and CDR2 SVGEGT. The CDR3 is made up of 14 amino acids. The CDR3 here is CANSRQGSHNEHLF. Here the CDR3 DNA reads TGTGCCAACAGTAGACAGGGCTCCCACAATGAGCATCTCTTC.

A word on this clonotype: A read error may account for a junction end that differs from germline. The V and J genes are TRBV29-1 and TRBJ2-3; D might be TRBD2 (6 bases). Germline values: CDR1 SQVTM, CDR2 ANQGSEA. CDR3 length equals 14 residues. The CDR3 reads CSVEVGGTSDTRYF. The CDR3 nucleotides are TGCAGCGTTGAAGTTGGGGGGACGTCAGATACGCGGTATTTT.

The chain uses TRBV6-6 and TRBJ1-2; D not resolved. CDR3 length equals 10 residues. The V end lost 6 bases, the J end lost 9 bases, and 8 bases lay between the germline ends. Germline lookup yields CDR1 MNHNY and CDR2 SVGAGI (reference sequence). In DNA, the CDR3 is TGTGCCAGCAGCCTTGAAAGCTACACCTTC. Translation: CASSLESYTF.

The table lists this clonotype with many counts. The CDR3 protein is CASSLGRNEQFF. DNA for the CDR3: TGTGCCAGCAGCTTGGGACGGAATGAGCAGTTCTTC. The chain is built from TRBV7-8 and TRBJ2-1; possibly TRBD1 or TRBD2 for D (5 bases each). The germline gives CDR1 SGHVS, CDR2 FQNEAQ. The CDR3 extends over 12 amino acids. V gave up 3 bases and J gave up 7 bases, with 7 bases separating them.

This clonotype was seen a handful of times. Since a much larger clone is just one base distant, this may be a read error. V and J are TRBV5-1 and TRBJ2-3, with 9 bases identical to TRBD2. The CDR3 runs 16 residues. Germline CDR1 and CDR2: SGHRS and YFSETQ. As DNA, the CDR3 is TGCGTCAGCAGCCATAAGACTAGCGGAGACACAGATACGCAGTATTTT. It is translated as CVSSHKTSGDTDTQYF.

This clonotype was found a few times. This may arise from a read error, as a much more abundant clone is one base away. The chain has TRBV20-1 and TRBJ2-7, with D perhaps being TRBD1 or TRBD2 (6 bases each). Germline loops: CDR1 DFQATT, CDR2 SNEGSKA (reference sequence). This CDR3 region has 14 residues. The CDR3 DNA is TGCAGTGTTAGAGGGCGCCGGGGGCTCTACGAGCAGTACTTC. Its protein is CSVRGRRGLYEQYF.

Points on this clonotype: Just one base apart from a much larger clone, this may be a read error. J is TRBJ2-4 and V is TRBV28; the D is unclear. The CDR3 sequence is 15 residues long. Per the germline V gene, CDR1 is MDHEN and CDR2 is SYDVKM. Trimming shortened V by 5 bases and J by 0 bases, and 11 bases separated the two germline ends. The CDR3 protein is CASSALIVAKNIQYF. The DNA of the CDR3 is TGTGCCAGCAGTGCACTCATAGTAGCCAAAAACATTCAGTACTTC.

Details on this clonotype: One end of the junction varies from germline; a read error may be responsible. The gene calls are TRBV6-1 and TRBJ2-6; a possible D gene is TRBD2 (7 bases). Germline V gives CDR1 MNHNS, CDR2 SASEGT. The CDR3 runs 14 residues. The CDR3 DNA reads as TGTGCCAGGAGACCCAAGGCGGGGGCCAACGTCCCGACTTTC. Amino acid sequence: CARRPKAGANVPTF.

In this sample, this clonotype turned up once. One end of the junction does not line up with germline, which may come from a read error. The gene calls are TRBV5-6 and TRBJ1-1, with TRBD1 identical over 7 bases. CDR1 SGHDT and CDR2 YYEEEE come from the germline V gene. This CDR3 region has 15 residues. CDR3 nucleotide sequence: TGTGCCAGCAGCTTGGCGCAAGACAGGGACCTCCTCCGAATCTTT. Amino acid sequence: CASSLAQDRDLLRIF.

As to this clonotype: At one end, the junction sequence differs from germline, possibly due to a read error. This chain joins TRBV29-1 and TRBJ2-1; D gene uncertain. The CDR3 totals 13 residues. Germline lookup yields CDR1 SQVTM and CDR2 ANQGSEA. For the CDR3, the DNA is TGCAGCGTACCCAGGACGTTGGGTGATGAGCAATTCTTC. Translated, it gives CSVPRTLGDEQFF.

The table lists this clonotype with a few counts. This may arise from a read error, as a much more abundant clone is one base away. V and J are TRBV28 and TRBJ1-1; possibly TRBD1 for D (5 bases). Per the germline V gene, CDR1 is MDHEN and CDR2 is SYDVKM. The CDR3 sequence is 13 residues long. The DNA of the CDR3 is TGTGCCAGCAGCATGACAGTGAACACTGAAGTTTTCTTT. Translating gives CASSMTVNTEVFF.

On this clonotype itself: An end of the junction differs from the germline gene, which may be a read error. The chain is built from TRBV24-1 and TRBJ2-7, with D possibly matching TRBD2 (6 bases). Germline CDR1 is KGHDR and CDR2 is SFDVKD. The CDR3 has 13 amino acids. The CDR3 DNA sequence: TGTGTCACCAGTGTCGGGGGCTCCTACGAGCAGTACTTC. It specifies CVTSVGGSYEQYF.